This T cell receptor (beta chain) was retrieved from a study of T cells after yellow fever vaccination (dated by TCRdb to between 2018 and 2021). Describing the broader study: The SMART-Seq v4 Ultra Low Input RNA kit was used to prepare libraries from fractions with low cell numbers. Two healthy male donors, one aged 18 to 29 and one aged 30 to 40 years, made up the cohort. To follow T-cell clones before and after both primary and booster YFV17D yellow fever vaccination, bulk TCR alpha and beta repertoires underwent longitudinal sequencing. Blood was collected at multiple timepoints before and after primary and secondary immunization, and bulk PBMC replicates and cell subsets were isolated. Points the paper makes about the study in general: A small fraction of clonotypes showed up in both the CD4 and CD8 compartments, probably as a result of convergent recombination. Computational filtering was needed because FACS-sorted repertoires could contain abundant contaminating clonotypes from the bulk population. The study included only two donors, which limits how far the findings can be generalized. Most clones expanded after primary vaccination (approximately 97% of CD4 and around 89% of CD8) were re-detected after the booster, suggesting that broad memory maintenance occurred. The secondary T-cell response was found to be weaker but faster than the primary response, with a peak reached on day 5 rather than on day 15.

Sequences LGHNA (CDR1) and YNFKEQ (CDR2) are obtained from the germline V gene. Trimming accounts for 0 bases at V and 6 bases at J, while the number of junction bases matched to no gene is 10. Measured from the cysteine to the phenylalanine, the CDR3 is 17 residues long. Only CDR3 DNA is held: 51 bases, read in frame from base 1. TCR cDNA was synthesized by 5'RACE template switching, through which a universal primer site and unique molecular identifiers were introduced. cDNA synthesis was primed from both the TCR alpha and TCR beta constant segments. Libraries were amplified in two PCR steps, with sample barcodes and sequencing adapters added in the second step. Sequencing of libraries was performed on Illumina HiSeq 2500 (2x100 bp) or NovaSeq (2x150 bp). On the study's bioinformatics: MIGEC handled demultiplexing of reads and collapsing into UMI consensus sequences, while MiXCR performed V(D)J alignment. Using edgeR on replicate PBMC samples, clonotypes were called vaccine-responding if FDR was below 0.01 and the log2 fold change was above 5 up to day 15. Each bulk clonotype was labeled CD4 or CD8 based on which sequenced repertoire, CD4 or CD8, contained the clonotype at higher abundance. TCRdb handled the public reads itself, with Q25 trimming in fastp and clone calling in MiXCR, and kept productive beta chains. Rows are combined by CDR3 protein, so each entry shows the most common genes and DNA. Here the V and J calls rest on TCRdb's processing, not on the authors' analysis. The sample table records approximately 510,000 distinct CDR3 sequences; 21% of these occur just once. 16% of the sample is taken by the ten largest.

As concerns this clonotype: The antigen it recognizes is unknown. No base quality information exists; no much larger clone differs at one position.

Explained via the paper, the treatment or condition label denotes: live attenuated yellow fever vaccine strain. At every blood-draw timepoint, two biological replicates of bulk PBMCs were collected. PBMCs were isolated from peripheral blood using a standard Ficoll-Paque protocol. TriZol was used to extract RNA from bulk PBMCs, from CD4 and CD8 fractions, and from dextramer-positive and dextramer-negative fractions. The V gene is TRBV4-2 and the J gene is TRBJ2-3; TRBD1 aligns with 9 central bases. The receptor comes from a man between 18 and 35 years old who received the YFV17D yellow fever vaccine. Sequenced material: PBMCs, taken 21 days after the first yellow fever vaccination. The sequence in DNA is TGTGCCAGCAGCCAAGATCCACCGGGACAGGGTACGGATACGCAGTATTTT. Its translation reads: CASSQDPPGQGTDTQYF.